This T cell receptor beta chain was sequenced during a study of blood T cell repertoires in COVID-19. At the level of the study: Acute-phase and convalescent COVID-19 samples originated in the United States, Italy and Spain. In each case, the material was cDNA or gDNA derived from T cells, B-cell-depleted T cells, or PBMCs.

Original processing notes: From reference gene primer amplification, estimates of nucleated cell counts were derived. Assay used: immunoSEQ multiplex PCR; TCRdb lists only in-frame clones, some missing. V, J and clone size are those of that table, while D and trimming were read from the DNA. The sample lists under 200,000 clones, approximately 84% occurring once. Germline V gene data show CDR1 as SGHAT and CDR2 as FQNNGV. The V gene lost 2 bases and the J gene lost 7 bases, with 11 bases spanning the gap. The CDR3 spans 14 residues. Sequenced material: peripheral blood. The chain uses TRBV11-2 and TRBJ1-4, with D possibly matching TRBD1 (5 bases). The origin of this receptor is a man between 18 and 29 years old with active or convalescent COVID-19. DNA of the CDR3: TGTGCCAGCAGCTTAAGGGGAGCGGGTGAAAAACTGTTTTTT. Translating gives CASSLRGAGEKLFF.